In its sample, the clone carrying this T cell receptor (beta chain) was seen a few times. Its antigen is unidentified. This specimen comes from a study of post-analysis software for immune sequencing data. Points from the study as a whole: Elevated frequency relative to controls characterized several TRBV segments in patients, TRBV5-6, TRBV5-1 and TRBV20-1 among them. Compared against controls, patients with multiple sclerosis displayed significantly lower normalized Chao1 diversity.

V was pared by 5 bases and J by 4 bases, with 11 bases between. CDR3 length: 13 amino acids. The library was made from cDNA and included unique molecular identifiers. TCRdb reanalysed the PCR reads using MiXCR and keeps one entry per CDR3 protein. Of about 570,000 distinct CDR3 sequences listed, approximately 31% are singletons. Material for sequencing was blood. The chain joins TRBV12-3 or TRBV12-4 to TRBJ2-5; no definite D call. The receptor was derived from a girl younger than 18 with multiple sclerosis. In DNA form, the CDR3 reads TGTGCCAGCAGTATCGGAGCTGGAGAGACCCAGTACTTC. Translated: CASSIGAGETQYF.